This section outlines one T cell receptor beta chain sequence together with its context. Its antigen is still unknown. The CDR3 covers 15 residues. Germline values: CDR1 SGHAT, CDR2 FQNNGV. Losses at the gene ends were 3 bases for V and 4 bases for J; bases not matched to a gene: 7. These data come from a study of breast tumors, draining lymph nodes, adjacent tissues. General study results and limits: Luminal-like breast cancer showed significantly higher tumor–nontumor repertoire similarity than basal-like. Findings are consistent with lymph node origin and intratumoral expansion of most tumor T cells. Tumor repertoires ranked between lymph nodes and nontumor tissue in diversity, with V and J gene preferences.

TCRdb re-analysed the multiplex PCR reads in MiXCR, keeping a single row per CDR3 protein. The sample has 15,000 to 20,000 distinct CDR3 sequences, about two thirds seen once. The clonotype comes from a female donor with breast cancer. Some clones in this sample may be carry-over from other donors' samples. The sequenced sample was tumor-adjacent breast tissue. The rearrangement uses TRBV11-2 and TRBJ1-2, with 8 bases lining up with TRBD1. The chain's CDR3 is CASSFGQGATYGYTF. CDR3 bases: TGTGCCAGCAGCTTCGGACAGGGAGCCACCTATGGCTACACCTTC.